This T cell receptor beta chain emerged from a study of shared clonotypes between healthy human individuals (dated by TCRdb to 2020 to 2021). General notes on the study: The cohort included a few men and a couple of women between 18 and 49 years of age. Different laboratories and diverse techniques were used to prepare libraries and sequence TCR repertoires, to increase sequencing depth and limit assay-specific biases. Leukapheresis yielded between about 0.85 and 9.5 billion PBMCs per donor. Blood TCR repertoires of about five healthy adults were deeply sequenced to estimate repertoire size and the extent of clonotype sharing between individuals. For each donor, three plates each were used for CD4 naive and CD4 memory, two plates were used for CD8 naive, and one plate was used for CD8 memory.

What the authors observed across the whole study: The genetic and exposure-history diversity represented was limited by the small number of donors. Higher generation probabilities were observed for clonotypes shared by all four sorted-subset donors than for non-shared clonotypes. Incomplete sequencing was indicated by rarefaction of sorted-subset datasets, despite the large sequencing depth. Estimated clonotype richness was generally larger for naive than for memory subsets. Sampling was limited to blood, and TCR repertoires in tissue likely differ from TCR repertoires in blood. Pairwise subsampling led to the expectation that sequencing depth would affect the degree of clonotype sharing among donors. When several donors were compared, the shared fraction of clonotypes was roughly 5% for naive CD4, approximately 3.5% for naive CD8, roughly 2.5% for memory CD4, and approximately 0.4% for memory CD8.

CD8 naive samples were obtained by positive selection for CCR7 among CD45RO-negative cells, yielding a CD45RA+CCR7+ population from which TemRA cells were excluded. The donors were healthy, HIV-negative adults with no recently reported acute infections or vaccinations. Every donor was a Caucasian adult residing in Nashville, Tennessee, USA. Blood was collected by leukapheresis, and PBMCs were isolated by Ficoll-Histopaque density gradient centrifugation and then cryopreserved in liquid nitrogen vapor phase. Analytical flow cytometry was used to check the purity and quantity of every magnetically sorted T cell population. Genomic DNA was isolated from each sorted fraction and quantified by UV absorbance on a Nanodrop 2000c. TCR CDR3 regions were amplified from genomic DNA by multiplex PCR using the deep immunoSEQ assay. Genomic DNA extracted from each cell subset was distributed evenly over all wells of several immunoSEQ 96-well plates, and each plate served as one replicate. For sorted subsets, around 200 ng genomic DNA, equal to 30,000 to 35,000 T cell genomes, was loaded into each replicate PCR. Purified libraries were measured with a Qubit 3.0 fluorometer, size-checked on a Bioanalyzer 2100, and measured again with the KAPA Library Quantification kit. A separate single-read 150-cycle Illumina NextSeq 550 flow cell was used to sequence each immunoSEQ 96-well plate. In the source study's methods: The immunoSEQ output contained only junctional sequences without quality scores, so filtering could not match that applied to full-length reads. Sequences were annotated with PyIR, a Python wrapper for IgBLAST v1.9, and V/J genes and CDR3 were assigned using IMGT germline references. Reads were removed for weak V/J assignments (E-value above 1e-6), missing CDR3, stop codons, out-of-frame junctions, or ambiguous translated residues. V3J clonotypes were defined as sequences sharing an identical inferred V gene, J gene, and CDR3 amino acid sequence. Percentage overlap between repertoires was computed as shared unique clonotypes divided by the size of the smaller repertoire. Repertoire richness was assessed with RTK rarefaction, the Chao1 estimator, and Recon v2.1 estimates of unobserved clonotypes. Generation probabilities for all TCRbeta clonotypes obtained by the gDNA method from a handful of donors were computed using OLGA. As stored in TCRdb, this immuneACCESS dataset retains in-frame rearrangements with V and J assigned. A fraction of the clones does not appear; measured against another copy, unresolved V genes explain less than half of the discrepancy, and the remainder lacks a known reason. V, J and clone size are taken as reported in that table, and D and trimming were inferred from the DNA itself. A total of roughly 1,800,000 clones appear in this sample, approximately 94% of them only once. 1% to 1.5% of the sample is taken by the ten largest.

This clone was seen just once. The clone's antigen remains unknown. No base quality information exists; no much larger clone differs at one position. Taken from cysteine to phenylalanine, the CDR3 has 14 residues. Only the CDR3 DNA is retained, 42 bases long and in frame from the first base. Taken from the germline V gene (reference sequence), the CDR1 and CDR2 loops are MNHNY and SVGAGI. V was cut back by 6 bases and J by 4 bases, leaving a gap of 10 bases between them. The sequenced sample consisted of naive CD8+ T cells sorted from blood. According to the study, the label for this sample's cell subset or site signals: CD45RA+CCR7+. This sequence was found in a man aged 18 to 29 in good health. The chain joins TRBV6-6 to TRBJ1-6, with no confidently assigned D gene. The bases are TGTGCCAGCAGCCTCCGATTGTATAATTCACCCCTCCACTTT. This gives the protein CASSLRLYNSPLHF.